The 18 T cell receptor beta chains below were found in one sample sequenced in a study of OX40 agonist ivuxolimab in advanced cancers. Profiling relied on immunoSEQ multiplex PCR, and the TCRdb table lists in-frame clones only, not all of them. The sample records roughly 60,000 clones, about 85% being singletons. Material: CD4+ or CD8+ T cells sorted from blood, obtained in a trial of the OX40 agonist ivuxolimab. The receptors come from an adult with an advanced solid tumor such as melanoma, head and neck, liver or kidney cancer.

The rearrangement links TRBV28 to TRBJ2-1; 11 positions agree with TRBD1. Looked up from germline, CDR1 is MDHEN and CDR2 is SYDVKM. Unmatched junction bases numbered 17, after V lost 7 bases and J lost 12 bases. The CDR3 is made up of 16 amino acids. The DNA for the CDR3 is TGTGCCAGCACCCCGATAGGACAGGGGGCCTTGATGGGGCAGTTCTTC. It specifies CASTPIGQGALMGQFF. The full variable domain, with the rest looked up from reference TRBV28 and TRBJ2-1, is DVKVTQSSRYLVKRTGEKVFLECVQDMDHENMFWYRQDPGLGLRLIYFSYDVKMKEKGDIPEGYSVSREKKERFSLILESASTNQTSMYLCASTPIGQGALMGQFFGPGTRLTVL.

V is TRBV5-4 and J is TRBJ2-5, with a tentative D call TRBD2 (5 bases). V was shortened by 4 bases and J by 5 bases, with 18 bases between the two germline ends. Germline lookup yields CDR1 SGHNT and CDR2 YYREEE (reference sequence). The CDR3 spans 15 residues. The DNA for the CDR3 is TGTGCCAGCAGCATGCCGGGCCCCTCGGGGGAGACCCAGTACTTC. Encoded protein: CASSMPGPSGETQYF.

This chain joins TRBV19 and TRBJ2-2; TRBD1 aligns across 8 bases. This CDR3 contains 15 residues. V was pared by 4 bases and J by 2 bases, with 3 bases of the junction left unmatched. Germline V gene data show CDR1 as LNHDA and CDR2 as SQIVND (reference sequence). CDR3 sequence: CASSKDRANTGELFF. The CDR3, as DNA: TGTGCCAGTAGTAAGGACAGGGCAAACACCGGGGAGCTGTTTTTT.

The chain recombines TRBV14 with TRBJ2-7; a possible D gene is TRBD2 (5 bases). V was clipped by 0 bases and J by 5 bases, with 17 bases between them. This CDR3 is built from 16 residues. From germline, CDR1 is SGHDN and CDR2 FVKESK. The CDR3 loop is CASSQESGQGTHEQYF. As DNA, the CDR3 is TGTGCCAGCAGCCAAGAGAGCGGCCAAGGAACCCACGAGCAGTACTTC.

CDR3 DNA sequence: TGCGCCAGCAGCTTGGAAGGGTCCCCCCAAGAGACCCAGTACTTC. Amino acid sequence: CASSLEGSPQETQYF. J is TRBJ2-5 and V is TRBV5-1; no reliable D call. Germline V gene sequence: CDR1 SGHRS, CDR2 YFSETQ. The CDR3 is made up of 15 amino acids. The V end was cut by 0 bases, the J end by 1 base, with 10 bases between.

V usage is TRBV10-2 and J usage is TRBJ2-2; a weak D match, TRBD2 (5 bases). CDR1 WSHSY and CDR2 SAAADI come from the germline V gene. The CDR3 extends over 15 amino acids. V gave up 0 bases and J gave up 4 bases, with 9 bases separating them. CDR3 sequence (DNA): TGCGCCAGCAGTGAGTCGGGAACTAGCACCGGGGAGCTGTTTTTT. This codes for CASSESGTSTGELFF.

Concerning this clone itself: Other DNA sequences in the same sample also yield this CDR3. The rearrangement uses TRBV27 and TRBJ2-1; unclear D gene. The CDR3 has 13 amino acids. CDR1 and CDR2 (germline): MNHEY, SMNVEV (reference sequence). Trimming pared 2 bases from V and 3 bases from J, leaving 5 bases between. In DNA form, the CDR3 reads TGTGCCAGCAGTTTAGCTGGCTACAATGAGCAGTTCTTC. Amino acids: CASSLAGYNEQFF.

The chain combines TRBV11-2 with TRBJ2-5; D might be TRBD2 (5 bases). The J call may be faulty, since TRBJ2-7 better matches the DNA end. Germline V gene lookup returns CDR1 SGHAT and CDR2 FQNNGV. CDR3 size: 19 residues. CDR3 in amino acids: CASSLTTPRRRGWDYEQYF. The CDR3 DNA reads as TGTGCCAGCAGCTTAACAACTCCCCGGCGCCGGGGTTGGGACTACGAGCAGTACTTC.

The sample holds a few counts of this clone. The chain has TRBV28 and TRBJ1-5; D gene ambiguous. CDR1 is MDHEN and CDR2 is SYDVKM in the germline V gene. This CDR3 region has 14 residues. V was pared by 1 base and J by 0 bases, with 4 bases between. DNA for the CDR3: TGTGCCAGCAGTTTATCAGGTAGCAATCAGCCCCAGCATTTT. It is translated as CASSLSGSNQPQHF.

This sequence joins TRBV6-5 and TRBJ1-1; D is unclear. The CDR3 length is 13 residues. The germline V gene has CDR1 MNHEY and CDR2 SVGAGI. The V end lost 2 bases, the J end lost 0 bases, and 4 bases lay between the germline ends. CDR3 region: CASSYPLNTEAFF. The CDR3 coding sequence is TGTGCCAGCAGTTACCCCCTGAACACTGAAGCTTTCTTT.

The CDR3: CAWSVRGVAETQYF. The CDR3 DNA reads TGTGCCTGGAGTGTAAGGGGAGTCGCAGAGACCCAGTACTTC. J is TRBJ2-5 and V is TRBV30; the D gene could be TRBD1 or TRBD2 (5 bases each). The CDR3 covers 14 residues. The germline V and J ends were trimmed by 0 bases and 4 bases, with 12 bases remaining between them. The germline gives CDR1 GTSNPN, CDR2 SVGIG (reference sequence).

The chain recombines TRBV7-3 with TRBJ2-3, with D maybe TRBD1 (5 bases). CDR3 size: 15 residues. Trimming shortened V by 5 bases and J by 2 bases, and 14 bases separated the two germline ends. The germline V gene has CDR1 SGHTA and CDR2 FQGTGA. CDR3 DNA sequence: TGTGCCAGCAGCCCCCACCCTGGGGCCACAGATACGCAGTATTTT. This sequence encodes CASSPHPGATDTQYF.

The chain carries TRBV4-1 and TRBJ1-6; D not resolved. Germline CDR1 reads MGHRA; CDR2 reads YSYEKL. The V gene lost 3 bases and the J gene lost 10 bases, with 10 bases spanning the gap. The CDR3 spans 13 residues. In DNA, the CDR3 is TGCGCCAGCAGCCACCCATGGGAATCACCCCTCCACTTT. Protein sequence: CASSHPWESPLHF.

This clone was seen only a few times. This sequence joins TRBV18 and TRBJ2-2; unclear D gene. The germline V gene encodes CDR1 KGHSH and CDR2 LQKENI. Trimming cost V 2 bases and J 6 bases, with 13 bases left between them. This CDR3 comprises 15 residues. CDR3 region: CASSPGQLIAGELFF. The CDR3 DNA is TGTGCCAGCTCACCAGGCCAGCTGATTGCCGGGGAGCTGTTTTTT.

This chain links TRBV7-8 with TRBJ1-6, with D uncertain. Germline V gene sequence: CDR1 SGHVS, CDR2 FQNEAQ. The CDR3 runs 16 residues. V was clipped by 2 bases and J by 6 bases, with 14 bases between them. The CDR3 bases are TGTGCCAGCAGCTTAACGGGTGACGGGTTTAATTCACCCCTCCACTTT. Translation gives CASSLTGDGFNSPLHF.

Written as DNA, the CDR3 is TGTGCCAGCAGTGAGGGTGCGGGGAGACCCTACGAGCAGTACTTC. Residues: CASSEGAGRPYEQYF. The chain recombines TRBV6-6 with TRBJ2-7; TRBD2 is a possible D gene (6 bases). Germline-derived CDR1 and CDR2 are MNHNY and SVGAGI (reference sequence). V lost 5 bases to trimming and J lost 2 bases, with 16 bases between them. The CDR3 consists of 15 residues.

The chain employs TRBV28 and TRBJ1-2, with 12 bases lining up with TRBD1. CDR3 length: 15 residues. Germline loops: CDR1 MDHEN, CDR2 SYDVKM. Losses at the gene ends were 10 bases for V and 8 bases for J; bases not matched to a gene: 14. CDR3: CAIFRDRGQSGGYTF. CDR3 DNA: TGTGCCATCTTCCGGGACAGGGGGCAAAGTGGGGGCTACACCTTC.

This clone was seen more than once but under ten times. The chain uses TRBV7-9 and TRBJ2-2; D call uncertain. This CDR3 comprises 13 residues. Germline CDR1 is SEHNR and CDR2 is FQNEAQ (reference sequence). The V end lost 6 bases, the J end lost 7 bases, and 12 bases lay between the germline ends. The CDR3 loop is CASRLYLGGELFF. The CDR3 DNA reads TGTGCCAGCAGACTTTATCTCGGCGGGGAGCTGTTTTTT. The whole variable domain, remainder taken from reference TRBV7-9 and TRBJ2-2, is DTGVSQNPRHKITKRGQNVTFRCDPISEHNRLYWYRQTLGQGPEFLTYFQNEAQLEKSRLLSDRFSAERPKGSFSTLEIQRTEQGDSAMYLCASRLYLGGELFFGEGSRLTVL.